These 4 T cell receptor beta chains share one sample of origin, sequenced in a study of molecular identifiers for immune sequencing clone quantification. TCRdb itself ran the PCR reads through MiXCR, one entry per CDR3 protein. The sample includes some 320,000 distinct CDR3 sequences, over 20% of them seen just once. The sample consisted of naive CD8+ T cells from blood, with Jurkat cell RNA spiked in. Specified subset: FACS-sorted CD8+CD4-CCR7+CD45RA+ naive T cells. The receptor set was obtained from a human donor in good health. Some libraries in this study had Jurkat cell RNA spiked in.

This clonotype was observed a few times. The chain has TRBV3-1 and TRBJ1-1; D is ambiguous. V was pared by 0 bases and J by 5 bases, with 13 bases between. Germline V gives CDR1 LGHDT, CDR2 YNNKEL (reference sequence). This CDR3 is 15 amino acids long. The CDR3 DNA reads TGTGCCAGCAGCCAAGAATCATCTCCGGCGACTGAAGCTTTCTTT. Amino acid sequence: CASSQESSPATEAFF.

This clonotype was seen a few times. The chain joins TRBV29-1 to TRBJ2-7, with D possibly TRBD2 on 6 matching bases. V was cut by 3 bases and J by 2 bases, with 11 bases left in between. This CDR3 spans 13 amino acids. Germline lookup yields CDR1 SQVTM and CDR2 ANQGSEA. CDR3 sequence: CSVEGEVAYEQYF. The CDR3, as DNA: TGCAGCGTTGAGGGGGAGGTAGCCTACGAGCAGTACTTC.

CDR3 region: CASSQDALAGLGEQFF. CDR3 sequence (DNA): TGCGCCAGCAGCCAAGATGCCCTAGCGGGGCTGGGAGAGCAGTTCTTC. V gene TRBV4-3 combines with J gene TRBJ2-1; 9 bases line up with TRBD2. Germline V gives CDR1 LGHNA, CDR2 YSLEER. V gave up 0 bases and J gave up 10 bases; unmatched junction bases: 10. The CDR3 spans 16 residues.

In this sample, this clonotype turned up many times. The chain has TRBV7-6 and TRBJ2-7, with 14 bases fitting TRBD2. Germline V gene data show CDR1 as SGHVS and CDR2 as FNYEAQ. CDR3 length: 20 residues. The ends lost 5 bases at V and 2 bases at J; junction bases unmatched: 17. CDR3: CASSPSRPGLAGVRPYEQYF. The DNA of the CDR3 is TGTGCCAGCAGCCCATCCCGCCCGGGACTAGCGGGAGTCCGCCCCTACGAGCAGTACTTC.